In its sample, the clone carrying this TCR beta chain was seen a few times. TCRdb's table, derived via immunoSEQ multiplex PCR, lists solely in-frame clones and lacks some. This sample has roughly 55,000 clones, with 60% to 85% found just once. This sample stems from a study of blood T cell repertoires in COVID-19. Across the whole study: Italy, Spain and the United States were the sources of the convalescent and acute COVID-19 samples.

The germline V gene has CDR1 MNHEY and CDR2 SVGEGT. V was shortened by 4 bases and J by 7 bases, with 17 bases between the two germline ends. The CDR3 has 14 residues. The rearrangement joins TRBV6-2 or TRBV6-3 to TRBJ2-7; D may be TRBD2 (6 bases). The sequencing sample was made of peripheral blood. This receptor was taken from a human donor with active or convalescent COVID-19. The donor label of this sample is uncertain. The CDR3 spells CASSSPSALWEQYF. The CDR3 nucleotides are TGTGCCAGCAGTTCCCCTAGCGCCCTGTGGGAGCAGTACTTC.